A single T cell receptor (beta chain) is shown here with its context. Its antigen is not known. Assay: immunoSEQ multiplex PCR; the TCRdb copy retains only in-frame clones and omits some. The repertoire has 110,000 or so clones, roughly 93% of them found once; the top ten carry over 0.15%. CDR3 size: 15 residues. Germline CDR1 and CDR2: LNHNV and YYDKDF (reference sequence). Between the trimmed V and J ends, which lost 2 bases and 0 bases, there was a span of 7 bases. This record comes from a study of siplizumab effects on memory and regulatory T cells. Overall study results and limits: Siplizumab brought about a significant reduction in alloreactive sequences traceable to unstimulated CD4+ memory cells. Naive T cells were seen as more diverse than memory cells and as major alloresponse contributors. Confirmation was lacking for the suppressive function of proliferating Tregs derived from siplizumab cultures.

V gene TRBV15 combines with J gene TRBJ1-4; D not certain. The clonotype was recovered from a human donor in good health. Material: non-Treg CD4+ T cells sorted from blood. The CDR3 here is CATSRQLATNEKLFF. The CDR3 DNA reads TGTGCCACCAGCAGACAACTTGCAACTAATGAAAAACTGTTTTTT.